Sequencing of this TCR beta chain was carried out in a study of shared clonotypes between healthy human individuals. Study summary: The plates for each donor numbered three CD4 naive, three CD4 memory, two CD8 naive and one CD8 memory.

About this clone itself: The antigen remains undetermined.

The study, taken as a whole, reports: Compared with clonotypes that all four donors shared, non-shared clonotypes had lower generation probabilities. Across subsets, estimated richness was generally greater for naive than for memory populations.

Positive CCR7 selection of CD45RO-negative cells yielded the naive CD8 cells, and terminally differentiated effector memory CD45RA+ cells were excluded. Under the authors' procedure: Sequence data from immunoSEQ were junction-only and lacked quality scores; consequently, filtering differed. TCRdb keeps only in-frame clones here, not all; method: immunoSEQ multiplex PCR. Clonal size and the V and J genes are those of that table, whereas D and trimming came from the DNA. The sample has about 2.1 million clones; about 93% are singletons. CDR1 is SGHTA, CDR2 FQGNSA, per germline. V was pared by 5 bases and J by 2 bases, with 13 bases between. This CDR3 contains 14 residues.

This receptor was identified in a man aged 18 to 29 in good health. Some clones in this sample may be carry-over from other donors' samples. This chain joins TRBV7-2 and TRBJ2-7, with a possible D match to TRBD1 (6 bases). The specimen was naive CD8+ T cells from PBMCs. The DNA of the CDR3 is TGTGCCAGCAGCGGAACGGGACATACCTACGAGCAGTACTTC. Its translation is CASSGTGHTYEQYF.